The 18 T cell receptor beta chains below all came from one sample that was sequenced in a study of shared clonotypes between healthy human individuals. Produced via immunoSEQ multiplex PCR; TCRdb's table is partial and in-frame only. The data hold some 2 million clones, with about 95% observed a single time. Naive CD8 cells were CD45RO-negative, positively selected for CCR7, excluding terminally differentiated effector memory CD45RA+ cells. Sequenced sample: naive CD8+ T cells sorted from blood. The source is a young man in good health.

This clone was detected only once. This chain links TRBV5-6 with TRBJ2-7; D unresolved. The V gene's germline CDR1 is SGHDT and CDR2 YYEEEE. Trimming took 2 bases from V and 4 from J, leaving 16 bases between them. The CDR3 contains 15 residues. The CDR3 loop is CASSLARLGPYEQYF. The CDR3 DNA follows: TGTGCCAGCAGCTTAGCGCGGTTAGGCCCTTACGAGCAGTACTTC. The variable domain in full, with the rest retrieved from reference TRBV5-6 and TRBJ2-7, is DAGVTQSPTHLIKTRGQQVTLRCSPKSGHDTVSWYQQALGQGPQFIFQYYEEEERQRGNFPDRFSGHQFPNYSSELNVNALLLGDSALYLCASSLARLGPYEQYFGPGTRLTVT.

This clone has only a few counts. Distinct nucleotide sequences in the sample also encode this CDR3. This chain joins TRBV7-9 and TRBJ2-7, with D possibly being TRBD1 (6 bases). CDR1 SEHNR and CDR2 FQNEAQ come from the germline V gene (reference sequence). This CDR3 is built from 12 residues. Trimming shortened V by 4 bases and J by 3 bases, and 7 bases separated the two germline ends. The chain's CDR3 is CASSSQGYEQYF. In DNA form, the CDR3 reads TGTGCCAGCAGCTCACAGGGCTACGAGCAGTACTTC.

A note on this clone: The same CDR3 also results from other DNA sequences found in this sample. V is TRBV5-6 and J is TRBJ2-7; TRBD1 aligns across 10 bases. Germline V gene data show CDR1 as SGHDT and CDR2 as YYEEEE. The V and J ends lost 2 bases and 3 bases, in that order; junction bases with no gene match: 2. The CDR3 loop spans 14 amino acids. The CDR3 loop is CASSFGTGVYEQYF. The DNA of the CDR3 is TGTGCCAGCAGCTTTGGGACAGGGGTCTACGAGCAGTACTTC.

The chain combines TRBV11-2 with TRBJ1-5; 8 bases agree with TRBD1. Germline trimming cut 4 bases from V and 5 bases from J; bases unmatched to any gene: 4. The germline CDR1 and CDR2 sequences are SGHAT and FQNNGV. The CDR3 has 14 amino acids. CDR3 loop: CASSSTGVDQPQHF. DNA for the CDR3: TGTGCCAGCAGCTCGACAGGGGTGGATCAGCCCCAGCATTTT. Using reference TRBV11-2 and TRBJ1-5 for the parts outside the CDR3, the full variable domain is EAGVAQSPRYKIIEKRQSVAFWCNPISGHATLYWYQQILGQGPKLLIQFQNNGVVDDSQLPKDRFSAERLKGVDSTLKIQPAKLEDSAVYLCASSSTGVDQPQHFGDGTRLSIL.

This chain joins TRBV28 and TRBJ2-3; D tentatively fits TRBD1 or TRBD2 (5 bases each). The CDR3 totals 17 residues. Germline values: CDR1 MDHEN, CDR2 SYDVKM. With 6 bases removed from V and 2 bases from J, the gap between germline ends came to 21 bases. The DNA of the CDR3 is TGTGCCAGCAGCTTAGATTTCCCGGGACGGGTCACAGATACGCAGTATTTT. Its translation: CASSLDFPGRVTDTQYF.

The rearrangement joins TRBV6-1 to TRBJ1-4; no definite D call. CDR3 size: 13 residues. Germline values: CDR1 MNHNS, CDR2 SASEGT. The V and J ends lost 5 bases and 8 bases respectively, with 12 bases between them. CDR3 sequence reads: CASSPWTGEKLFF. The CDR3 nucleotides are TGTGCCAGCAGTCCCTGGACGGGGGAAAAACTGTTTTTT.

This chain uses TRBV7-6 with TRBJ2-5; 7 positions match TRBD1. V lost 5 bases to trimming and J lost 10 bases; unmatched junction nucleotides: 13. This CDR3 has 14 residues. The germline gives CDR1 SGHVS, CDR2 FNYEAQ. CDR3 in amino acids: CASSPVVSGGNQYF. The CDR3 coding sequence is TGTGCCAGCAGCCCGGTGGTGTCAGGGGGTAACCAGTACTTC. Drawing the rest from reference TRBV7-6 and TRBJ2-5, the complete variable domain is GAGVSQSPRYKVTKRGQDVALRCDPISGHVSLYWYRQALGQGPEFLTYFNYEAQQDKSGLPNDRFSAERPEGSISTLTIQRTEQRDSAMYRCASSPVVSGGNQYFGPGTRLLVL.

This sequence joins TRBV10-3 and TRBJ2-1, with D tentatively TRBD1 or TRBD2 (6 bases each). The CDR3 loop spans 14 amino acids. Trimming took off 7 bases at V and 8 bases at J, with 18 bases between the two ends. The germline V gene has CDR1 ENHRY and CDR2 SYGVKD. CDR3 region: CAITRGGAMDEQFF. CDR3 nucleotide sequence: TGTGCCATCACCAGGGGCGGGGCTATGGATGAGCAGTTCTTC.

In its sample, this clone was seen once. V usage is TRBV27 and J usage is TRBJ2-5; TRBD1 agrees at 11 bases. CDR1 MNHEY and CDR2 SMNVEV come from the germline V gene (reference sequence). The CDR3 spans 16 residues. Trimming took 7 bases from V and 5 from J; bases not matched to a gene: 12. CDR3 loop: CASMPGTGGFLETQYF. The DNA of the CDR3 is TGTGCCAGCATGCCCGGGACAGGGGGGTTTCTGGAGACCCAGTACTTC.

V is TRBV10-1 and J is TRBJ1-4; TRBD1 matches at 7 bases. The CDR3 has 16 amino acids. The junction had 14 bases not matched to a gene; V was cut back by 6 bases and J by 7 bases. From germline, CDR1 is WNHNN and CDR2 SYGVQD (reference sequence). The CDR3 DNA reads TGCGCCAGCAGACCAGGGGGAGTCCCTTATTTTGAAAAACTGTTTTTT. As protein: CASRPGGVPYFEKLFF.

V usage is TRBV19 and J usage is TRBJ1-1; 10 nucleotides line up with TRBD1. There are 16 residues in the CDR3. V lost 3 bases, J lost 5 bases, and 9 bases stayed unmatched. Germline V lookup: CDR1 LNHDA, CDR2 SQIVND (reference sequence). CDR3 region: CASSIPGQGPGTEAFF. CDR3 DNA sequence: TGTGCCAGTAGTATCCCGGGACAGGGGCCAGGGACTGAAGCTTTCTTT. The whole variable domain, filled in from reference TRBV19 and TRBJ1-1, reads DGGITQSPKYLFRKEGQNVTLSCEQNLNHDAMYWYRQDPGQGLRLIYYSQIVNDFQKGDIAEGYSVSREKKESFPLTVTSAQKNPTAFYLCASSIPGQGPGTEAFFGQGTRLTVV.

The chain is built from TRBV2 and TRBJ2-7, with TRBD1 matching 8 bases. The CDR3 covers 16 residues. The V and J ends lost 3 bases and 1 base, in that order; junction bases with no gene match: 8. Germline lookup yields CDR1 SNHLY and CDR2 FYNNEI. CDR3 DNA sequence: TGTGCCAGCAGTGAGTGGCAGGGGGCCGGGTCCTACGAGCAGTACTTC. Translation: CASSEWQGAGSYEQYF.

The rearrangement links TRBV13 to TRBJ1-2; 10 nucleotides align to TRBD1. The CDR3 loop spans 14 amino acids. Germline V gene data show CDR1 as PRHDT and CDR2 as FYEKMQ (reference sequence). The junction had 9 bases not matched to a gene; V was cut back by 8 bases and J by 6 bases. CDR3 nucleotide sequence: TGTGCCAGCGGCCAGGACAGGGGGTGGAATGGCTACACCTTC. Its translation: CASGQDRGWNGYTF.

Remarks on this clone: Distinct nucleotide sequences in the sample also encode this CDR3. The chain is built from TRBV6-5 and TRBJ2-3, with TRBD1 as a possible D gene (7 bases). V dropped 5 bases and J dropped 6 bases, with 12 bases sitting between them. From germline, CDR1 is MNHEY and CDR2 SVGAGI. The CDR3 extends over 13 amino acids. This chain's CDR3 is CASSVTGTDTQYF. The CDR3 coding sequence is TGTGCCAGCAGTGTGACAGGGACTGATACGCAGTATTTT.

This chain connects TRBV7-6 to TRBJ2-7; possible D gene TRBD2, 5 bases. Germline V gene lookup returns CDR1 SGHVS and CDR2 FNYEAQ. The V end lost 5 bases, the J end lost 3 bases, and 14 bases lay between the germline ends. This CDR3 is built from 14 residues. The DNA of the CDR3 is TGTGCCAGCAGCCCTAGGGCTAGCAGCTACGAGCAGTACTTC. Encoded protein: CASSPRASSYEQYF.

This clone was detected only once. The chain has TRBV19 and TRBJ2-5; D unresolved. Germline V CDR1 and CDR2: LNHDA, SQIVND (reference sequence). V was trimmed by 1 base and J by 1 base, leaving 10 bases between them. This CDR3 is 15 amino acids long. Here the CDR3 reads CASSIVPDFQETQYF. CDR3 sequence (DNA): TGTGCCAGTAGTATAGTTCCCGATTTCCAAGAGACCCAGTACTTC.

The chain employs TRBV9 and TRBJ2-3; D gene unclear. Germline assignment: CDR1 SGDLS and CDR2 YYNGEE. This CDR3 region has 16 residues. Trimming left V 0 bases short and J 1 base short, with 12 bases between. For the CDR3, the DNA is TGTGCCAGCAGCGTAGGCCCCGACGGTGGCACAGATACGCAGTATTTT. Translation gives CASSVGPDGGTDTQYF.

V and J are TRBV7-9 and TRBJ2-1; the D gene is possibly TRBD2 (5 bases). The CDR3 sequence is 15 residues long. Germline V gives CDR1 SEHNR, CDR2 FQNEAQ (reference sequence). Trimming removed 0 bases at V and 6 bases at J, with 12 bases between. CDR3 amino acids: CASSLALVSGNEQFF. CDR3 bases: TGTGCCAGCAGCTTAGCGCTAGTCAGCGGCAATGAGCAGTTCTTC.